This T cell receptor (beta chain) originates from a study of molecular identifiers for immune sequencing clone quantification (dated 2018 in TCRdb). Notes on the research overall: For a replicate experiment, RNA from approximately 20,000 or 100,000 naive CD8 T cells was divided into five aliquots, of which four were sequenced. This methods study benchmarked molecular-identifier clustering-based TCR repertoire sequencing (MIDCIRS) and TCR RNA copy counting, using CD8 T cells to do so.

Libraries of naive CD8 T cells were built from anywhere between about 20,000 and 1,000,000 sorted cells, with 10%, 30% or 50% of the purified RNA used. Naive CD8 T cells, defined as CD8+CD4-CCR7+CD45RA+, were FACS-sorted into RLT Plus buffer on a BD FACSAria II. Roughly 10 TCR copies' worth of Jurkat RNA were spiked into about 20,000-1,000,000 naive CD8 T cell samples to test detection sensitivity. CD8 T cells were enriched with RosetteSep CD8+ T Cell Enrichment Cocktail and Ficoll-Paque, followed by ACK red cell lysis. Library prep was done by PCR. Data came from a NextSeq 500. Preparation of bulk TCR libraries followed a previously described approach, with the TCR primers listed in Table S5. Purification of total RNA was performed with the Qiagen AllPrep DNA/RNA kit. Reads from multiple sequencing runs of the same library were pooled before analysis. In the paper's pipeline: Only reads with exact TCR constant sequence were kept, trimmed to 150 nt, and grouped by their 12-nt molecular barcodes. Reads inside each barcode group were sub-clustered using a 15% Levenshtein threshold, and a quality-weighted consensus sequence was constructed for each RNA molecule. Non-functional sequences were filtered out, along with any lower-count sequence sitting one edit away from another sequence. On the basis of fitting two negative binomial distributions, barcode sub-clusters with fewer than 20% of the maximum read count were discarded. The public reads were reanalyzed by TCRdb: fastp trimming at Q25, MiXCR alignment, in-frame beta chains only. Duplicate CDR3 protein sequences are folded into a single record with the most common DNA and genes. For this entry, the V and J calls and clone size follow TCRdb and not the study's own pipeline. The sample table records about 630,000 distinct CDR3 sequences; 25% of these occur just once. About 0.78% of the sample is taken by the ten largest.

CDR1 and CDR2, per the germline V gene (reference sequence), are PRHDT and FYEKMQ. The junction carries 17 bases between V and J, which are trimmed by 5 bases and 4 bases respectively. Inclusive of the bounding cysteine and phenylalanine, the CDR3 is 15 residues long. Of the read, only the CDR3 DNA is kept; its 45 bases are in frame from base 1. This clonotype was counted only a few times. Its cognate antigen has yet to be identified. There are no base qualities to consult, and no much larger clone falls within one base. What the study reported, not specific to this receptor: When barcode sub-clustering was omitted, TCR diversity was inflated by chimeric consensus sequences, with chimeras reaching as high as 47%. Naive libraries contained spiked-in Jurkat TCR RNA (approximately 10 copies' worth), which is not part of the donor repertoire. Highly expanded clone sizes could be underestimated because identical TCR molecules may share a barcode. Modeling gave about three recovered TCR RNA copies per cell versus around 10 by digital PCR, implying 25% to 30% capture efficiency. Spiked-in Jurkat TCR RNA equivalent to a single cell was reported to be detectable even among more than 900,000 naive CD8 T cells. In CMV-specific effector cells, clones with more than 20 RNA copies contained over 99% of molecules, whereas in naive cells such clones contained under 1% of molecules.

This TCR derives from a human donor in good health. Some libraries in this study had Jurkat cell RNA spiked in. Rearrangement joined TRBV13 to TRBJ1-2; the best D guess is TRBD1, with 6 bases matching. The specimen sequenced was naive CD8+ T cells from blood, with Jurkat cell RNA spiked in. The sample's cell subset or site, from its label and the paper: FACS-sorted CD8+CD4-CCR7+CD45RA+ naive T cells. DNA sequence: TGTGCCAGCAGCCTAAGACAGGAGGACTTCTATGGCTACACCTTC. Translated, this gives CASSLRQEDFYGYTF.